The 25 T cell receptor beta chains below come from one sample, sequenced in a study of OX40 agonist ivuxolimab in advanced cancers. Libraries were prepared by immunoSEQ multiplex PCR; TCRdb keeps only in-frame clonotypes and omits some of them. The repertoire holds under 50,000 clones, with about nine tenths as singletons. The sample in question was CD4+ or CD8+ T cells sorted from blood, obtained in a trial of the OX40 agonist ivuxolimab. All receptors come from an adult with an advanced solid tumor such as melanoma, head and neck, liver or kidney cancer.

This clone was recorded only once. This sequence joins TRBV10-2 and TRBJ2-5; D tentatively fits TRBD1 or TRBD2 (5 bases each). The germline V gene has CDR1 WSHSY and CDR2 SAAADI. Trimming stripped 5 bases from V and 3 bases from J, with 13 bases between. The CDR3 contains 14 residues. The CDR3 DNA sequence: TGCGCCAGCAGTAGGGGCGGGCAGGAAGAGACCCAGTACTTC. It specifies CASSRGGQEETQYF.

The V and J genes are TRBV10-2 and TRBJ2-3; the match to TRBD2 covers 12 bases. Germline V lookup: CDR1 WSHSY, CDR2 SAAADI. There are 15 residues in the CDR3. The V and J ends lost 0 bases and 7 bases, in that order; junction bases with no gene match: 2. The DNA for the CDR3 is TGCGCCAGCAGTGAGTCCACTAGCGGGGGGAATACGCAGTATTTT. It is translated as CASSESTSGGNTQYF.

The CDR3 region has the DNA TGTGCCAGTAGTACCCTACTCAGGGGGGACACTGAAGCTTTCTTT. This codes for CASSTLLRGDTEAFF. The rearrangement uses TRBV19 and TRBJ1-1; 7 bases line up with TRBD1. In germline, CDR1 is LNHDA, CDR2 SQIVND (reference sequence). The CDR3 has 15 amino acids. J gave up 3 bases and V 4 bases, and 8 bases lay outside the gene matches.

V is TRBV5-1 and J is TRBJ2-2, with 7 nucleotides matching TRBD1. This CDR3 comprises 14 residues. Per the germline V gene, CDR1 is SGHRS and CDR2 is YFSETQ. The V gene end was trimmed by 4 bases and the J gene end by 5 bases; junction bases not matched to a gene: 5. CDR3 nucleotide sequence: TGCGCCAGCAGCCCCTCGACAGGGACCGGGGAGCTGTTTTTT. Translating it yields CASSPSTGTGELFF.

J is TRBJ1-5 and V is TRBV6-5; D ambiguous. The CDR3 is 11 amino acids. Trimming cost V 6 bases and J 11 bases, with 11 bases left between them. CDR1 MNHEY and CDR2 SVGAGI come from the germline V gene. The CDR3 sequence is CASSPGRAQHF. The CDR3 DNA is TGTGCCAGCAGCCCTGGGAGAGCCCAGCATTTT.

V usage is TRBV27 and J usage is TRBJ2-1, with TRBD1 identical over 10 bases. The CDR3 is made up of 15 amino acids. Germline V gives CDR1 MNHEY, CDR2 SMNVEV (reference sequence). V shed 5 bases and J 7 bases; nucleotides not matched to a gene: 8. The CDR3 spells CASSSRDRGGNEQFF. Written as DNA, the CDR3 is TGTGCCAGCAGTAGCCGGGACAGGGGTGGTAATGAGCAGTTCTTC.

Only one count was recorded for this clone. The chain recombines TRBV2 with TRBJ2-5; no firm D call. Trimming removed 0 bases from V and 2 bases from J, with 10 bases in between. In germline, CDR1 is SNHLY, CDR2 FYNNEI. The CDR3 has 15 amino acids. The CDR3 protein is CASSEAQPGQETQYF. CDR3 DNA: TGTGCCAGCAGTGAAGCGCAACCAGGACAAGAGACCCAGTACTTC.

This chain links TRBV10-3 with TRBJ2-3; 9 bases fit TRBD2. CDR1 is ENHRY, CDR2 SYGVKD, per germline. J gave up 0 bases and V 11 bases, and 3 bases lay outside the gene matches. The CDR3 has 13 amino acids. This CDR3 reads CAGGGASTDTQYF. CDR3 nucleotide sequence: TGTGCCGGCGGGGGGGCTAGCACAGATACGCAGTATTTT.

J is TRBJ2-5 and V is TRBV18; D perhaps matches TRBD1 (6 bases). V was trimmed by 0 bases and J by 5 bases, leaving 10 bases between them. The CDR3 runs 14 residues. Looked up from germline, CDR1 is KGHSH and CDR2 is LQKENI. The CDR3 loop is CASSPPTGLETQYF. In DNA, the CDR3 is TGTGCCAGCTCACCACCGACAGGCTTGGAGACCCAGTACTTC. Together with reference TRBV18 and TRBJ2-5, the CDR3 gives the full variable domain: NAGVMQNPRHLVRRRGQEARLRCSPMKGHSHVYWYRQLPEEGLKFMVYLQKENIIDESGMPKERFSAEFPKEGPSILRIQQVVRGDSAAYFCASSPPTGLETQYFGPGTRLLVL.

The chain couples TRBV11-3 to TRBJ2-1; 13 nucleotides agree with TRBD2. The length of the CDR3 is 19 residues. V dropped 0 bases and J dropped 3; count of bases not matched to a gene: 8. Germline CDR1 reads SGHNT; CDR2 reads YENEEA. Written as DNA, the CDR3 is TGTGCCAGCAGCTTAGATTGGAGACTAGCGGGAGGCCACTACAATGAGCAGTTCTTC. Translation gives CASSLDWRLAGGHYNEQFF. Full variable domain (rest looked up from reference TRBV11-3 and TRBJ2-1): EAGVVQSPRYKIIEKKQPVAFWCNPISGHNTLYWYLQNLGQGPELLIRYENEEAVDDSQLPKDRFSAERLKGVDSTLKIQPAELGDSAVYLCASSLDWRLAGGHYNEQFFGPGTRLTVL.

The CDR3, as DNA: TGTGCCAGCAGTGAAGAGACCCAGTACTTC. Its translation is CASSEETQYF. This chain connects TRBV25-1 to TRBJ2-5, with D hard to call. Germline V gene data show CDR1 as MGHDK and CDR2 as SYGVNS. This CDR3 is built from 10 residues. V was shortened by 2 bases and J by 5 bases, with 0 bases between the two germline ends.

This chain joins TRBV6-1 and TRBJ2-5; 8 positions agree with TRBD1. The DNA matches TRBJ2-7 better at its end, which makes the J call doubtful. The V gene's germline CDR1 is MNHNS and CDR2 SASEGT. The CDR3 length is 14 residues. CDR3 DNA: TGTGCCAGCAGGGGACAGGCCAGGGTCTACGAGCAGTACTTC. This sequence encodes CASRGQARVYEQYF.

V is TRBV9 and J is TRBJ2-1; D gene ambiguous. V lost 2 bases, J lost 9 bases, and 12 bases lay in between. The CDR3 contains 13 residues. The germline V gene has CDR1 SGDLS and CDR2 YYNGEE. CDR3 loop: CASSVGSEIEQFF. CDR3 DNA sequence: TGTGCCAGCAGCGTGGGGTCCGAGATTGAGCAGTTCTTC.

The chain joins TRBV18 to TRBJ2-1; 10 bases line up with TRBD1. The V segment lost 2 bases and the J segment 3 bases; nucleotides outside the gene matches: 1. In germline, CDR1 is KGHSH, CDR2 LQKENI. This CDR3 has 15 residues. CDR3 DNA: TGTGCCAGCTCACCAGACAGGGGGCACTACAATGAGCAGTTCTTC. Translated: CASSPDRGHYNEQFF.

The chain is built from TRBV27 and TRBJ2-7, with a tentative D call TRBD1 (6 bases). The CDR3 spans 16 residues. Looked up from germline, CDR1 is MNHEY and CDR2 is SMNVEV (reference sequence). The ends were cut back, 2 bases at V and 0 bases at J, with 14 bases in the middle. CDR3 DNA sequence: TGTGCCAGCAGTTTAAACAGGGTGACGAGCTCCTACGAGCAGTACTTC. Its translation: CASSLNRVTSSYEQYF.

V is TRBV4-1 and J is TRBJ2-4, with 11 bases identical to TRBD2. The germline CDR1 and CDR2 sequences are MGHRA and YSYEKL. Trimming took 1 base from V and 0 from J; bases not matched to a gene: 5. CDR3 length equals 18 residues. The CDR3 region has the DNA TGCGCCAGCAGCCAAGTAGCGGGGGGGTCAATAGCCAAAAACATTCAGTACTTC. Translating it yields CASSQVAGGSIAKNIQYF.

The rearrangement joins TRBV29-1 to TRBJ2-3; possible D gene TRBD2, 7 bases. The CDR3 is 13 residues long. Trimming left V 3 bases short and J 3 bases short, with 10 bases between. CDR1 and CDR2 (germline): SQVTM, ANQGSEA. The CDR3 protein is CSVEEGGTDTQYF. The CDR3 DNA sequence: TGCAGCGTTGAGGAGGGGGGGACAGATACGCAGTATTTT.

The V and J genes are TRBV29-1 and TRBJ1-5; D is possibly TRBD1 (5 bases). Germline CDR1 SQVTM, CDR2 ANQGSEA. V was trimmed by 4 bases and J by 5 bases, leaving 9 bases between them. The CDR3 extends over 12 amino acids. The CDR3 sequence is CSVGGSDQPQHF. CDR3 DNA: TGCAGCGTTGGGGGCTCGGATCAGCCCCAGCATTTT.

The chain has TRBV27 and TRBJ1-6; the D is unclear. This CDR3 region has 16 residues. The V and J ends lost 0 bases and 1 base respectively, with 7 bases between them. Germline V gene sequence: CDR1 MNHEY, CDR2 SMNVEV (reference sequence). The CDR3 DNA reads TGTGCCAGCAGTTTATCGCGAAAATCCTATAATTCACCCCTCCACTTT. Protein product: CASSLSRKSYNSPLHF.

Comments on this clone: At one end, the junction sequence differs from germline, possibly due to a read error. This chain joins TRBV27 and TRBJ2-7, with TRBD2 as a possible D gene (6 bases). The CDR3 consists of 13 residues. The germline V gene has CDR1 MNHEY and CDR2 SMNVEV (reference sequence). CDR3 residues: CASSPGGIGEALF. Here the CDR3 DNA reads TGTGCCAGCAGCCCAGGCGGCATAGGGGAGGCTCTCTTC.

The chain recombines TRBV9 with TRBJ2-1; no reliable D call. Germline V gives CDR1 SGDLS, CDR2 YYNGEE. V lost 4 bases and J 0 bases, leaving 8 bases between the germline ends. The CDR3 runs to 14 residues. CDR3 region: CASSLGNSYNEQFF. In DNA form, the CDR3 reads TGTGCCAGCAGCCTAGGGAACTCCTACAATGAGCAGTTCTTC.

V usage is TRBV5-1 and J usage is TRBJ1-1; D gene unclear. The V end lost 1 base, the J end lost 4 bases, and 8 bases lay between the germline ends. The germline V gene has CDR1 SGHRS and CDR2 YFSETQ. The CDR3 is made up of 13 amino acids. The CDR3 region has the DNA TGCGCCAGCAGCTTGACCTATTTCACTGAAGCTTTCTTT. This encodes CASSLTYFTEAFF.

The V and J genes are TRBV10-3 and TRBJ1-2, with TRBD1 matching over 10 bases. The CDR3 spans 18 residues. Germline V gives CDR1 ENHRY, CDR2 SYGVKD. Trimming cost V 4 bases and J 6 bases; bases outside gene matches: 17. CDR3 bases: TGTGCCATCAGTGGGACAGGGGGAAGGGTCCGGTTGGGTGATGGCTACACCTTC. This encodes CAISGTGGRVRLGDGYTF.

V and J are TRBV11-2 and TRBJ2-7; no clear D. V lost 2 bases and J lost 3, with 11 bases in between. CDR3 size: 14 residues. From germline, CDR1 is SGHAT and CDR2 FQNNGV. The CDR3 protein is CASSLSFSGYEQYF. The CDR3 DNA reads TGTGCCAGCAGCTTATCTTTCTCCGGCTACGAGCAGTACTTC.

This clone appeared a single time. This chain links TRBV30 with TRBJ1-1; unclear D gene. The CDR3 has 13 amino acids. V was trimmed by 2 bases and J by 11 bases, leaving 18 bases between them. Per the germline V gene, CDR1 is GTSNPN and CDR2 is SVGIG (reference sequence). CDR3 protein: CAWSPSTDVGAFF. The CDR3 coding sequence is TGTGCCTGGAGTCCATCTACTGACGTCGGGGCTTTCTTT.